A selection of T cell receptor beta chains follows, all from one sample in a study of shared clonotypes between healthy human individuals. Repertoires were generated with immunoSEQ multiplex PCR, while TCRdb's copy carries only in-frame clones and drops some. This table holds approximately 2,000,000 clones, 85% to 95% found once. The sequenced sample was naive CD8+ T cells from PBMCs. These receptors were obtained from a young man in good health. Some clones in this sample may be carry-over from other donors' samples. Both conserved end residues are part of each CDR3. Fields, in order: D gene, J gene, V gene, clone size, CDR3 length, CDR3 DNA, CDR3 protein. A D gene is named only where the DNA matches it firmly. Size is omitted from some rows. Given values are once, few, many or a class for expanded clones.

d_call: .; j_call: TRBJ2-7; v_call: TRBV27; clone_size: .; cdr3_length: 13; cdr3_nt: TGTGCCAGCAGTGCAGTGGAGGGCTACGAGCAGTACTTC; cdr3_aa: CASSAVEGYEQYF
d_call: .; j_call: TRBJ2-7; v_call: TRBV6-5; clone_size: .; cdr3_length: 15; cdr3_nt: TGTGCCAGCAGTTACGTAGGGGGGTTGAGATACGAGCAGTACTTC; cdr3_aa: CASSYVGGLRYEQYF
d_call: TRBD2; j_call: TRBJ2-2; v_call: TRBV13; clone_size: .; cdr3_length: 15; cdr3_nt: TGTGCCAGCACTATAGCGGGAGGTAACACCGGGGAGCTGTTTTTT; cdr3_aa: CASTIAGGNTGELFF
d_call: .; j_call: TRBJ1-1; v_call: TRBV2; clone_size: .; cdr3_length: 14; cdr3_nt: TGTGCCAGCAGTGAAGGGGCGGGAGGGACTGAAGCTTTCTTT; cdr3_aa: CASSEGAGGTEAFF
d_call: .; j_call: TRBJ2-7; v_call: TRBV27; clone_size: .; cdr3_length: 13; cdr3_nt: TGTGCCAGCAGCGTCGGCAGTACTTACGAGCAGTACTTC; cdr3_aa: CASSVGSTYEQYF
d_call: .; j_call: TRBJ1-5; v_call: TRBV5-1; clone_size: .; cdr3_length: 14; cdr3_nt: TGCGCCAGCAGCTTGACAGGCAGGAATCAGCCCCAGCATTTT; cdr3_aa: CASSLTGRNQPQHF
d_call: .; j_call: TRBJ1-1; v_call: TRBV16; clone_size: .; cdr3_length: 14; cdr3_nt: TGTGCCAGCAGCCAATCTGAGGGGAGGACTGAAGCTTTCTTT; cdr3_aa: CASSQSEGRTEAFF
d_call: .; j_call: TRBJ2-1; v_call: TRBV11-3; clone_size: once; cdr3_length: 15; cdr3_nt: TGTGCCAGCAGCTTAGATCACGTGACTGCGGATGAGCAGTTCTTC; cdr3_aa: CASSLDHVTADEQFF
d_call: .; j_call: TRBJ2-7; v_call: TRBV28; clone_size: .; cdr3_length: 14; cdr3_nt: TGTGCCAGCAGGGCAGGGTTCAACTCCTACGAGCAGTACTTC; cdr3_aa: CASRAGFNSYEQYF
d_call: .; j_call: TRBJ1-4; v_call: TRBV15; clone_size: .; cdr3_length: 14; cdr3_nt: TGTGCCACCAGCAGATTGCCCTTGGCTGTCGGACTGTTTTTT; cdr3_aa: CATSRLPLAVGLFF
d_call: .; j_call: TRBJ2-7; v_call: TRBV7-9; clone_size: .; cdr3_length: 11; cdr3_nt: TGTGCCAGCTTGGGACTTAACGAGCAGTACTTC; cdr3_aa: CASLGLNEQYF
d_call: TRBD2; j_call: TRBJ2-7; v_call: TRBV9; clone_size: once; cdr3_length: 14; cdr3_nt: TGTGCCAGCAGCCCCGGGGGGGGGTCCTACGAGCAGTACTTC; cdr3_aa: CASSPGGGSYEQYF
d_call: TRBD1; j_call: TRBJ1-5; v_call: TRBV6-1; clone_size: .; cdr3_length: 17; cdr3_nt: TGTGCCAGCAGTGAAATATACGCTACAGGGGGCCGTCAGCCCCAGCATTTT; cdr3_aa: CASSEIYATGGRQPQHF
d_call: .; j_call: TRBJ2-3; v_call: TRBV27; clone_size: .; cdr3_length: 14; cdr3_nt: TGTGCCAGCAGTTATCAGGGTCTACCAGATACGCAGTATTTT; cdr3_aa: CASSYQGLPDTQYF
d_call: .; j_call: TRBJ2-7; v_call: TRBV7-9; clone_size: .; cdr3_length: 14; cdr3_nt: TGTGCCAGCAGCTCCCCGCAGGGGAACTACGAGCAGTACTTC; cdr3_aa: CASSSPQGNYEQYF
d_call: .; j_call: TRBJ2-5; v_call: TRBV19; clone_size: .; cdr3_length: 13; cdr3_nt: TGTGCCAGTAACGCCGGAAGCCAAGAGACCCAGTACTTC; cdr3_aa: CASNAGSQETQYF
d_call: .; j_call: TRBJ2-3; v_call: TRBV7-9; clone_size: .; cdr3_length: 15; cdr3_nt: TGTGCCAGCAGCCGTCCAGGGGACCTCACAGATACGCAGTATTTT; cdr3_aa: CASSRPGDLTDTQYF
d_call: TRBD2; j_call: TRBJ2-4; v_call: TRBV7-9; clone_size: .; cdr3_length: 19; cdr3_nt: TGTGCCAGCAGCCCGCCGGGGGGACTAGCGGAAATAGCCAAAAACATTCAGTACTTC; cdr3_aa: CASSPPGGLAEIAKNIQYF
d_call: TRBD2; j_call: TRBJ2-1; v_call: TRBV19; clone_size: .; cdr3_length: 17; cdr3_nt: TGTGCCAGTAGTATAAACTCAACTAGCGGGAGTGAAAATGAGCAGTTCTTC; cdr3_aa: CASSINSTSGSENEQFF
d_call: .; j_call: TRBJ1-3; v_call: TRBV4-2; clone_size: .; cdr3_length: 16; cdr3_nt: TGTGCCAGCAGCCAAGACGGGCCAGACTCTGGAAACACCATATATTTT; cdr3_aa: CASSQDGPDSGNTIYF
d_call: .; j_call: TRBJ2-3; v_call: TRBV10-1; clone_size: .; cdr3_length: 16; cdr3_nt: TGCGCCAGCAGTGAGTCCCCTAGCGGAGGGGGAGATACGCAGTATTTT; cdr3_aa: CASSESPSGGGDTQYF
d_call: TRBD1; j_call: TRBJ1-5; v_call: TRBV27; clone_size: .; cdr3_length: 16; cdr3_nt: TGTGCCAGCAGTTATCTCCCGACAGGGACCAATCAGCCCCAGCATTTT; cdr3_aa: CASSYLPTGTNQPQHF
d_call: .; j_call: TRBJ1-5; v_call: TRBV4-1; clone_size: .; cdr3_length: 17; cdr3_nt: TGCGCCAGCAGCTACAATCCAACAGAGTTGAGCAATCAGCCCCAGCATTTT; cdr3_aa: CASSYNPTELSNQPQHF
d_call: .; j_call: TRBJ2-5; v_call: TRBV5-1; clone_size: .; cdr3_length: 12; cdr3_nt: TGCGCCAGCAGTACTAGCACGGAGACCCAGTACTTC; cdr3_aa: CASSTSTETQYF
d_call: TRBD2; j_call: TRBJ2-7; v_call: TRBV27; clone_size: .; cdr3_length: 17; cdr3_nt: TGTGCCAGCAGTCCATTACCATCCGGGACTACCCTCCGCGAGCAGTACTTC; cdr3_aa: CASSPLPSGTTLREQYF
d_call: TRBD1; j_call: TRBJ2-2; v_call: TRBV2; clone_size: .; cdr3_length: 16; cdr3_nt: TGTGCCAGCACCGGGACAGGGGGCTTCATAACCGGGGAGCTGTTTTTT; cdr3_aa: CASTGTGGFITGELFF
d_call: .; j_call: TRBJ1-1; v_call: TRBV29-1; clone_size: few; cdr3_length: 12; cdr3_nt: TGCAGCGTTGAGGCCGACAGCACTGAAGCTTTCTTT; cdr3_aa: CSVEADSTEAFF
d_call: .; j_call: TRBJ2-7; v_call: TRBV11-2; clone_size: .; cdr3_length: 13; cdr3_nt: TGTGCCAGCAGCCTGAATTGGGCCTACGAGCAGTACTTC; cdr3_aa: CASSLNWAYEQYF
d_call: .; j_call: TRBJ2-2; v_call: TRBV4-1; clone_size: .; cdr3_length: 15; cdr3_nt: TGCGCCAGCAGCCAAGGGCATTGGAGTGAGGGGGAGCTGTTTTTT; cdr3_aa: CASSQGHWSEGELFF
d_call: TRBD2; j_call: TRBJ2-1; v_call: TRBV9; clone_size: .; cdr3_length: 15; cdr3_nt: TGTGCCAGCAGCGCCCGACTAGCAGTCTACAATGAGCAGTTCTTC; cdr3_aa: CASSARLAVYNEQFF
d_call: TRBD1; j_call: TRBJ1-2; v_call: TRBV12-5; clone_size: .; cdr3_length: 15; cdr3_nt: TGTGCTAGTGGTTTCGGGACAGGGGGAATTATGGGCTACACCTTC; cdr3_aa: CASGFGTGGIMGYTF
d_call: .; j_call: TRBJ2-1; v_call: TRBV4-1; clone_size: once; cdr3_length: 12; cdr3_nt: TGCGCCAGCAGCTCCCCCTACAATGAGCAGTTCTTC; cdr3_aa: CASSSPYNEQFF
d_call: .; j_call: TRBJ2-7; v_call: TRBV9; clone_size: .; cdr3_length: 13; cdr3_nt: TGTGCCAGCAGCGTAGTAGAGAAGGTTGAGCAGTACTTC; cdr3_aa: CASSVVEKVEQYF
d_call: TRBD1; j_call: TRBJ1-1; v_call: TRBV28; clone_size: few; cdr3_length: 13; cdr3_nt: TGTGCCAGCAGTTTGGACAGGGTCACTGAAGCTTTCTTT; cdr3_aa: CASSLDRVTEAFF
d_call: .; j_call: TRBJ2-4; v_call: TRBV7-9; clone_size: .; cdr3_length: 17; cdr3_nt: TGTGCCAGCAGCTTAGGTGGGGACGGAACCGAAAAAAACATTCAGTACTTC; cdr3_aa: CASSLGGDGTEKNIQYF
d_call: .; j_call: TRBJ2-7; v_call: TRBV7-9; clone_size: once; cdr3_length: 13; cdr3_nt: TGTGCCAGCAGCGATCCCCTCTCCTACGAGCAGTACTTC; cdr3_aa: CASSDPLSYEQYF
d_call: TRBD2; j_call: TRBJ2-3; v_call: TRBV27; clone_size: .; cdr3_length: 18; cdr3_nt: TGTGCCAGCAGTTTATCCCCCCTGCCTAGCGGGAGATCAGATACGCAGTATTTT; cdr3_aa: CASSLSPLPSGRSDTQYF
d_call: TRBD1; j_call: TRBJ1-4; v_call: TRBV5-1; clone_size: .; cdr3_length: 16; cdr3_nt: TGCGCCAGCAGCTCGGGGACAGGGCGGTTGGGTGAAAAACTGTTTTTT; cdr3_aa: CASSSGTGRLGEKLFF
d_call: TRBD1; j_call: TRBJ1-5; v_call: TRBV25-1; clone_size: .; cdr3_length: 17; cdr3_nt: TGTGCCAGCTTCCCCACCGCCGGGACAGGGAAAAATCAGCCCCAGCATTTT; cdr3_aa: CASFPTAGTGKNQPQHF
d_call: .; j_call: TRBJ1-3; v_call: TRBV7-8; clone_size: once; cdr3_length: 15; cdr3_nt: TGTGCCAGCAGCCCCGAGCCGAGCTCTGGAAACACCATATATTTT; cdr3_aa: CASSPEPSSGNTIYF
d_call: .; j_call: TRBJ2-7; v_call: TRBV29-1; clone_size: .; cdr3_length: 13; cdr3_nt: TGCAGCGTTGTGGGGTCGAGCTCCTACGAGCAGTACTTC; cdr3_aa: CSVVGSSSYEQYF
d_call: TRBD1; j_call: TRBJ2-7; v_call: TRBV7-2; clone_size: .; cdr3_length: 14; cdr3_nt: TGTGCCAGCAGCTCCTGGACAGGAACCTACGAGCAGTACTTC; cdr3_aa: CASSSWTGTYEQYF
d_call: .; j_call: TRBJ1-4; v_call: TRBV7-9; clone_size: .; cdr3_length: 16; cdr3_nt: TGTGCCAGCAGCTCCCGGGAGGGTGCAACTAATGAAAAACTGTTTTTT; cdr3_aa: CASSSREGATNEKLFF
d_call: TRBD2; j_call: TRBJ2-7; v_call: TRBV30; clone_size: .; cdr3_length: 10; cdr3_nt: TGTGCCTGGGGGAGGGGCGAGCAGTACTTC; cdr3_aa: CAWGRGEQYF
d_call: TRBD2; j_call: TRBJ2-2; v_call: TRBV29-1; clone_size: .; cdr3_length: 17; cdr3_nt: TGCAGCGTTACGTTCCCCGTTGGTAGCGGGAGCACCGGGGAGCTGTTTTTT; cdr3_aa: CSVTFPVGSGSTGELFF